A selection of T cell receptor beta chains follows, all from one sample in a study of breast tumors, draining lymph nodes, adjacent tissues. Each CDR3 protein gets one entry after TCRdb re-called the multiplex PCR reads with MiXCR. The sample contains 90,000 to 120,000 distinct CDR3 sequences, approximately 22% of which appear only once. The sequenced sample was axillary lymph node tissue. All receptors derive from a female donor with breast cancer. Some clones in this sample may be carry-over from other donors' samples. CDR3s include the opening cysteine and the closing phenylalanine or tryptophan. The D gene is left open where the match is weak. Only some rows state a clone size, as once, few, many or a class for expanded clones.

CDR3 DNA: TGTGCCAGCAGCTTCCGGAACACCGGGGAGCTGTTTTTT
CDR3 protein: CASSFRNTGELFF
clone size: many
J gene: TRBJ2-2
V gene: TRBV7-2
D gene: NA
CDR3 length: 13

CDR3 DNA: TGTGCCAGTAGTCCCTCCGGGACTAGCGGGAGTAATGAGCAGTTCTTC
CDR3 protein: CASSPSGTSGSNEQFF
clone size: many
J gene: TRBJ2-1
V gene: TRBV19
D gene: TRBD2
CDR3 length: 16

CDR3 DNA: TGTGCCAGCGGCGGCCATGGCTACACCTTC
CDR3 protein: CASGGHGYTF
clone size: many
J gene: TRBJ1-2
V gene: TRBV2
D gene: NA
CDR3 length: 10

CDR3 DNA: TGCAGTGCTAGAGAAACAGGGCGAGAGCCCCAGCATTTT
CDR3 protein: CSARETGREPQHF
clone size: many
J gene: TRBJ1-5
V gene: TRBV20-1
D gene: NA
CDR3 length: 13

CDR3 DNA: TGTGCCAGCAGCCCCGGGACAGGGAAAATTAATGAGCAGTTCTTC
CDR3 protein: CASSPGTGKINEQFF
clone size: many
J gene: TRBJ2-1
V gene: TRBV5-4
D gene: TRBD1
CDR3 length: 15

CDR3 DNA: TGTGCCAGCAGTTTGGCAGGGGCTCCCATGACCCAGTACTTC
CDR3 protein: CASSLAGAPMTQYF
clone size: many
J gene: TRBJ2-5
V gene: TRBV12-3/TRBV12-4
D gene: NA
CDR3 length: 14

CDR3 DNA: TGCGCCAGCAGCCAAGACGCGGGGAGCACAGATACGCAGTATTTT
CDR3 protein: CASSQDAGSTDTQYF
clone size: many
J gene: TRBJ2-3
V gene: TRBV4-1
D gene: NA
CDR3 length: 15

CDR3 DNA: TGTGCCAGCTCCTTTGTCCGGACAGGGCTCCAAGAGACCCAGTACTTC
CDR3 protein: CASSFVRTGLQETQYF
clone size: many
J gene: TRBJ2-5
V gene: TRBV12-3/TRBV12-4
D gene: TRBD1
CDR3 length: 16

CDR3 DNA: TGTGCCAGCAGCCAAGCCCAACAGGGACTTAACTATGGCTACACCTTC
CDR3 protein: CASSQAQQGLNYGYTF
clone size: many
J gene: TRBJ1-2
V gene: TRBV3-1
D gene: NA
CDR3 length: 16

CDR3 DNA: TGTGCCAGCAGTTTCATGGGTGTTCAGTACTTC
CDR3 protein: CASSFMGVQYF
clone size: many
J gene: TRBJ2-4
V gene: TRBV28
D gene: NA
CDR3 length: 11

CDR3 DNA: TGTGCCAGCAGCTCGACAGGGGGCGCGGGGGAGCAGTACTTC
CDR3 protein: CASSSTGGAGEQYF
clone size: many
J gene: TRBJ2-7
V gene: TRBV7-9
D gene: TRBD1
CDR3 length: 14

CDR3 DNA: TGTGCCTGGAGTGGACAGGGGGCTGTGGGAGCTTTCTTT
CDR3 protein: CAWSGQGAVGAFF
clone size: NA
J gene: TRBJ1-1
V gene: TRBV30
D gene: TRBD1
CDR3 length: 13

CDR3 DNA: TGTGCCAGCAGTTTTCCGGGGAATTCACCCCTCCACTTT
CDR3 protein: CASSFPGNSPLHF
clone size: many
J gene: TRBJ1-6
V gene: TRBV28
D gene: NA
CDR3 length: 13

CDR3 DNA: TGTGCCAGTAGTATAATGGCCCAGGGGGCTGGGGAGCAGTACTTC
CDR3 protein: CASSIMAQGAGEQYF
clone size: many
J gene: TRBJ2-7
V gene: TRBV19
D gene: TRBD1
CDR3 length: 15

CDR3 DNA: TGTGCCAGCAGTGACGGGGGGGCTGGTTCACCCCTCCACTTT
CDR3 protein: CASSDGGAGSPLHF
clone size: many
J gene: TRBJ1-6
V gene: TRBV2
D gene: NA
CDR3 length: 14

CDR3 DNA: TGTGCCAGCAGGGACAATAACTATGGCTACACCTTC
CDR3 protein: CASRDNNYGYTF
clone size: many
J gene: TRBJ1-2
V gene: TRBV6-6
D gene: NA
CDR3 length: 12

CDR3 DNA: TGTGCCAGCAGAGGGGACAGGGGGACCCAAGAGACCCAGTACTTC
CDR3 protein: CASRGDRGTQETQYF
clone size: many
J gene: TRBJ2-5
V gene: TRBV2
D gene: TRBD1
CDR3 length: 15

CDR3 DNA: TGTGCCAGCTCACCAACGGGGGAGACCCAGTACTTC
CDR3 protein: CASSPTGETQYF
clone size: many
J gene: TRBJ2-5
V gene: TRBV18
D gene: NA
CDR3 length: 12

CDR3 DNA: TGTGCTAGTGGTTTGGGAAATCAGCCCCAGCATTTT
CDR3 protein: CASGLGNQPQHF
clone size: many
J gene: TRBJ1-5
V gene: TRBV12-5
D gene: NA
CDR3 length: 12

CDR3 DNA: TGTGCCAGCAGCCCCCTAGGGACGAGCTCTGGAAACACCATATATTTT
CDR3 protein: CASSPLGTSSGNTIYF
clone size: many
J gene: TRBJ1-3
V gene: TRBV14
D gene: NA
CDR3 length: 16

CDR3 DNA: TGTGCCTGGAGTGTTTGGGGTTACGAGCAGTACTTC
CDR3 protein: CAWSVWGYEQYF
clone size: many
J gene: TRBJ2-7
V gene: TRBV30
D gene: NA
CDR3 length: 12

CDR3 DNA: TGCAGTGCTAGACACCCGAGCTCCTACGAGCAGTACTTC
CDR3 protein: CSARHPSSYEQYF
clone size: NA
J gene: TRBJ2-7
V gene: TRBV20-1
D gene: NA
CDR3 length: 13

CDR3 DNA: TGCGCCAGCGGAGGCTTGGGGAACGAGCAGTACTTC
CDR3 protein: CASGGLGNEQYF
clone size: many
J gene: TRBJ2-7
V gene: TRBV4-1
D gene: NA
CDR3 length: 12

CDR3 DNA: TGTGCCAGCGCAGGGGAGGTTCAAGAGACCCAGTACTTC
CDR3 protein: CASAGEVQETQYF
clone size: many
J gene: TRBJ2-5
V gene: TRBV10-3
D gene: NA
CDR3 length: 13

CDR3 DNA: TGCGCCAGCAGTGGTGGGGGCGAACAGCCCCAGCATTTT
CDR3 protein: CASSGGGEQPQHF
clone size: NA
J gene: TRBJ1-5
V gene: TRBV4-1
D gene: NA
CDR3 length: 13

CDR3 DNA: TGTGCCAGCAGCTTTGACGGTAACTACGAGCAGTACTTC
CDR3 protein: CASSFDGNYEQYF
clone size: many
J gene: TRBJ2-7
V gene: TRBV7-3
D gene: NA
CDR3 length: 13

CDR3 DNA: TGTGCCAGCAGCTTAGGGAGGGGCCAAAGGGAGACCCAGTACTTC
CDR3 protein: CASSLGRGQRETQYF
clone size: NA
J gene: TRBJ2-5
V gene: TRBV11-3
D gene: NA
CDR3 length: 15

CDR3 DNA: TGTGCCAGCAGTTTCCCACCAAACACCGGGACGAACACCGGGGAGCTGTTTTTT
CDR3 protein: CASSFPPNTGTNTGELFF
clone size: few
J gene: TRBJ2-2
V gene: TRBV28
D gene: NA
CDR3 length: 18

CDR3 DNA: TGTGCCAGCAGTTCAGGGGACAGACTTTATAATTCACCCCTCCACTTT
CDR3 protein: CASSSGDRLYNSPLHF
clone size: many
J gene: TRBJ1-6
V gene: TRBV6-5
D gene: TRBD1
CDR3 length: 16

CDR3 DNA: TGTGCCAGCAGTTTTGGCCCGGTCCGGGGGACCCAGTACTTC
CDR3 protein: CASSFGPVRGTQYF
clone size: few
J gene: TRBJ2-5
V gene: TRBV28
D gene: NA
CDR3 length: 14

CDR3 DNA: TGTGCCAGAGGGACAGGGGGCTACGAGCAGTACTTC
CDR3 protein: CARGTGGYEQYF
clone size: many
J gene: TRBJ2-7
V gene: TRBV2
D gene: TRBD1
CDR3 length: 12

CDR3 DNA: TGTGCCAGCAGTGACGGGGCAGGAAACACCATATATTTT
CDR3 protein: CASSDGAGNTIYF
clone size: many
J gene: TRBJ1-3
V gene: TRBV2
D gene: NA
CDR3 length: 13

CDR3 DNA: TGTGCCAGCAGTTTAGGGCAGGGGGCTTCACCCCTCCACTTT
CDR3 protein: CASSLGQGASPLHF
clone size: many
J gene: TRBJ1-6
V gene: TRBV12-3/TRBV12-4
D gene: TRBD1
CDR3 length: 14

CDR3 DNA: TGTGCCAGCCTGGCATCCGGGAGGGACACTGAAGCTTTCTTT
CDR3 protein: CASLASGRDTEAFF
clone size: NA
J gene: TRBJ1-1
V gene: TRBV12-3/TRBV12-4
D gene: NA
CDR3 length: 14

CDR3 DNA: TGTGCCAGCAAGAACACAGGGATGACACCCCTCCACTTT
CDR3 protein: CASKNTGMTPLHF
clone size: many
J gene: TRBJ1-6
V gene: TRBV27
D gene: NA
CDR3 length: 13

CDR3 DNA: TGTGCCAGCAGTCGAAACGGCCTGGCAGATACGCAGTATTTT
CDR3 protein: CASSRNGLADTQYF
clone size: NA
J gene: TRBJ2-3
V gene: TRBV12-3/TRBV12-4
D gene: NA
CDR3 length: 14

CDR3 DNA: TGTGCCAGCAGACAAACCTATGGCTACACCTTC
CDR3 protein: CASRQTYGYTF
clone size: many
J gene: TRBJ1-2
V gene: TRBV7-2
D gene: NA
CDR3 length: 11

CDR3 DNA: TGTGCCAGCAGTGCGAGGGTACTTCAGAATTCACCCCTCCACTTT
CDR3 protein: CASSARVLQNSPLHF
clone size: many
J gene: TRBJ1-6
V gene: TRBV2
D gene: NA
CDR3 length: 15

CDR3 DNA: TGCGCCAGCAGCTTGGCAGGGTATGGCTACACCTTC
CDR3 protein: CASSLAGYGYTF
clone size: many
J gene: TRBJ1-2
V gene: TRBV5-1
D gene: NA
CDR3 length: 12

CDR3 DNA: TGCGCCAGCAGCGACAGCTTCTATGGCTACACCTTC
CDR3 protein: CASSDSFYGYTF
clone size: many
J gene: TRBJ1-2
V gene: TRBV5-1
D gene: NA
CDR3 length: 12

CDR3 DNA: TGTGCCAGCAGTATCCGGACTAGCCGGGGTCAGGATACGCAGTATTTT
CDR3 protein: CASSIRTSRGQDTQYF
clone size: NA
J gene: TRBJ2-3
V gene: TRBV28
D gene: TRBD2
CDR3 length: 16

CDR3 DNA: TGTGCCAGCTCACCAAGACAGGGTGCGAACACCATATATTTT
CDR3 protein: CASSPRQGANTIYF
clone size: NA
J gene: TRBJ1-3
V gene: TRBV18
D gene: TRBD1
CDR3 length: 14

CDR3 DNA: TGTGCCAGCAGATCGACTAGCGAAGCCTACGAGCAGTACTTC
CDR3 protein: CASRSTSEAYEQYF
clone size: many
J gene: TRBJ2-7
V gene: TRBV3-1
D gene: TRBD2
CDR3 length: 14

CDR3 DNA: TGCGCCAGCAGCTTGGCCATGGGAAGGGCAGGAGAGACCCAGTACTTC
CDR3 protein: CASSLAMGRAGETQYF
clone size: many
J gene: TRBJ2-5
V gene: TRBV5-1
D gene: NA
CDR3 length: 16

CDR3 DNA: TGTGCCACCAGCAGAGGACGGGACAGGGGGACATATCAGCCCCAGCATTTT
CDR3 protein: CATSRGRDRGTYQPQHF
clone size: many
J gene: TRBJ1-5
V gene: TRBV15
D gene: TRBD1
CDR3 length: 17

CDR3 DNA: TGTGCCTGGAGTGTAGAGCAGACCCAGTACTTC
CDR3 protein: CAWSVEQTQYF
clone size: many
J gene: TRBJ2-5
V gene: TRBV30
D gene: NA
CDR3 length: 11

CDR3 DNA: TGTGCCAGTAGTCAACGGGCTAACTCTGGGGCCAACGTCCTGACTTTC
CDR3 protein: CASSQRANSGANVLTF
clone size: many
J gene: TRBJ2-6
V gene: TRBV9
D gene: NA
CDR3 length: 16

CDR3 DNA: TGTGCCAGCAGCGCAGCAACAGGACCGAATAGCAATCAGCCCCAGCATTTT
CDR3 protein: CASSAATGPNSNQPQHF
clone size: many
J gene: TRBJ1-5
V gene: TRBV9
D gene: NA
CDR3 length: 17

CDR3 DNA: TGTGCCATCAGTGCCTCGACTAGTACAGATACGCAGTATTTT
CDR3 protein: CAISASTSTDTQYF
clone size: many
J gene: TRBJ2-3
V gene: TRBV10-3
D gene: NA
CDR3 length: 14

CDR3 DNA: TGTGCCAGCAGTGAATTTCGGTGGGCTATCCAGTACTTC
CDR3 protein: CASSEFRWAIQYF
clone size: many
J gene: TRBJ2-5
V gene: TRBV2
D gene: NA
CDR3 length: 13

CDR3 DNA: TGTGCCAGCACCGTAAGAGATACGCAGTATTTT
CDR3 protein: CASTVRDTQYF
clone size: many
J gene: TRBJ2-3
V gene: TRBV7-9
D gene: NA
CDR3 length: 11

CDR3 DNA: TGCAGCGTTGAAAGGAATGGAGGCGATACGCAGTATTTT
CDR3 protein: CSVERNGGDTQYF
clone size: many
J gene: TRBJ2-3
V gene: TRBV29-1
D gene: NA
CDR3 length: 13

CDR3 DNA: TGCGCCAGCAGCCCCTTGGGGAGGGGAGAGACCCAGTACTTC
CDR3 protein: CASSPLGRGETQYF
clone size: many
J gene: TRBJ2-5
V gene: TRBV10-2
D gene: TRBD2
CDR3 length: 14

CDR3 DNA: TGCAGTGCACCGACAGGGGGGACTAACTATGGCTACACCTTC
CDR3 protein: CSAPTGGTNYGYTF
clone size: many
J gene: TRBJ1-2
V gene: TRBV20-1
D gene: TRBD1
CDR3 length: 14

CDR3 DNA: TGCGCCAGCAGCTCCCAGGGACAGGGGGGTGAAAAACTGTTTTTT
CDR3 protein: CASSSQGQGGEKLFF
clone size: many
J gene: TRBJ1-4
V gene: TRBV5-1
D gene: TRBD1
CDR3 length: 15

CDR3 DNA: TGCGCCAGCAGCCAGTCCACCTCCTCTGGAAACACCATATATTTT
CDR3 protein: CASSQSTSSGNTIYF
clone size: many
J gene: TRBJ1-3
V gene: TRBV4-1
D gene: NA
CDR3 length: 15

CDR3 DNA: TGTGCCAGCAGTCGTGAACAGGGGTTTGGGGCCAACGTCCTGACTTTC
CDR3 protein: CASSREQGFGANVLTF
clone size: many
J gene: TRBJ2-6
V gene: TRBV2
D gene: TRBD1
CDR3 length: 16

CDR3 DNA: TGTGCCAGCAGCTTGTGGGGGGTCACAGGGGCCTACGAGCAGTACTTC
CDR3 protein: CASSLWGVTGAYEQYF
clone size: many
J gene: TRBJ2-7
V gene: TRBV5-4
D gene: NA
CDR3 length: 16